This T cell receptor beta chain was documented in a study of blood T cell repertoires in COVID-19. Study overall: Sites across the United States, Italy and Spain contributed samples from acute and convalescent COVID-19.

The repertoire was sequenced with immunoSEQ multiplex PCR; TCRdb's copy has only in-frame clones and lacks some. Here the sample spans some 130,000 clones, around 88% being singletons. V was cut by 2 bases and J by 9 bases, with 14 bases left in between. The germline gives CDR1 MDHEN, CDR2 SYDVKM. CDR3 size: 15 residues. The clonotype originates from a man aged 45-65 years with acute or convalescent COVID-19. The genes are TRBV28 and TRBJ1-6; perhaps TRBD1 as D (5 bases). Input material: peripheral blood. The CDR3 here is CASSLGQGRSSPLHF. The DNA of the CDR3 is TGTGCCAGCAGTTTAGGGCAGGGTAGAAGTTCACCCCTCCACTTT.